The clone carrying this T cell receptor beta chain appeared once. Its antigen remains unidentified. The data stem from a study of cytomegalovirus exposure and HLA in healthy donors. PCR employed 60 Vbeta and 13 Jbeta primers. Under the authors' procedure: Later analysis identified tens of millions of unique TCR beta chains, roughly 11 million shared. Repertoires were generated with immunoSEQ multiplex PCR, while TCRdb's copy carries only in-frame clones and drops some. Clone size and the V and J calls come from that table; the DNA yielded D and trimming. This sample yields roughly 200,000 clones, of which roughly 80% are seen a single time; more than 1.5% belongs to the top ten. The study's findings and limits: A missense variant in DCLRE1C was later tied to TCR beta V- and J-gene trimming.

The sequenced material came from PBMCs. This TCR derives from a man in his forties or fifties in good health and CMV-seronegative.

Here the CDR3 DNA reads TGTGCCATCAGTGCGAGCGGACAGGGGGAATTATACGAGCAGTACTTC. This encodes CAISASGQGELYEQYF. This sequence joins TRBV10-3 and TRBJ2-7; 10 nucleotides match TRBD1. The CDR3 is made up of 16 amino acids. Germline assignment: CDR1 ENHRY and CDR2 SYGVKD. J gave up 4 bases and V 4 bases, and 10 bases lay outside the gene matches.